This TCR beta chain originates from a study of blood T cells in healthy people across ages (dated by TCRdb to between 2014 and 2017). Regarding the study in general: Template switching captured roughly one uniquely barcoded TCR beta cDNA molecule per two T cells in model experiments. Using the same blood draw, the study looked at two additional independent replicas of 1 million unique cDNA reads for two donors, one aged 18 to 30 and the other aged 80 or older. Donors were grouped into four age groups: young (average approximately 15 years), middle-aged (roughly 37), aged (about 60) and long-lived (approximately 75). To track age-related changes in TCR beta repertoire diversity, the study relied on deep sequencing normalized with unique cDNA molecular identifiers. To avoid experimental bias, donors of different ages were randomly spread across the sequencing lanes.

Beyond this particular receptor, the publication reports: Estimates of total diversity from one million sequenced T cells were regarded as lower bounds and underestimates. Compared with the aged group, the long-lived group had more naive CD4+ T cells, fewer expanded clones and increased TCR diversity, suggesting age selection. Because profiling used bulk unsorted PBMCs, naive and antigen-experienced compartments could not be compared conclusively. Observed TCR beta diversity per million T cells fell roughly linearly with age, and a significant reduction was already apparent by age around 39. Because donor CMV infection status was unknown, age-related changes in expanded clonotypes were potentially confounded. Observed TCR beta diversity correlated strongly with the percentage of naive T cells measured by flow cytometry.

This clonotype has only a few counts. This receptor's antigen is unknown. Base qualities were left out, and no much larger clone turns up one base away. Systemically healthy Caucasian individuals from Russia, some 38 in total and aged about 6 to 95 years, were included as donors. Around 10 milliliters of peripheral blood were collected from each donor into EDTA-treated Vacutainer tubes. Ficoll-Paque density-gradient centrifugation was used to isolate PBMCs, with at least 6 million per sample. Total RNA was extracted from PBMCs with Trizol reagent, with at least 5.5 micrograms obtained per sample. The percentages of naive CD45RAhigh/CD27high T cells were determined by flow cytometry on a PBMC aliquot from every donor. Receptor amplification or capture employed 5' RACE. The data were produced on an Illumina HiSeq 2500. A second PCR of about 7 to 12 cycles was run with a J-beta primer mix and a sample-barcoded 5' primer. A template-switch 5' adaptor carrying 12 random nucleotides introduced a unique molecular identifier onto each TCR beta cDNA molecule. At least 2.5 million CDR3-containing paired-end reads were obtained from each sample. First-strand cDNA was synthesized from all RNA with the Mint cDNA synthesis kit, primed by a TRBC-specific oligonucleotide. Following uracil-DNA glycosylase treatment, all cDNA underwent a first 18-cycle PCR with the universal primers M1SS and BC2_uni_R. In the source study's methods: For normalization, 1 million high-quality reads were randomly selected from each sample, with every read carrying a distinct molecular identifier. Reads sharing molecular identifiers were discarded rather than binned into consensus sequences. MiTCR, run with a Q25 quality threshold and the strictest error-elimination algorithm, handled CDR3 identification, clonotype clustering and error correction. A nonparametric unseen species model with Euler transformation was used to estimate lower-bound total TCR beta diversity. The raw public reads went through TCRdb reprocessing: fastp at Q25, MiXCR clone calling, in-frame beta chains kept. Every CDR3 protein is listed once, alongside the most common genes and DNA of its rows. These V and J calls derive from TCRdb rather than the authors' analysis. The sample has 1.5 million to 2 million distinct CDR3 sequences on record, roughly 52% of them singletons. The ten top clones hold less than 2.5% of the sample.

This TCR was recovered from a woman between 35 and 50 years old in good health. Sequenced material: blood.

The CDR3 protein is CSARATVKRYNEQFF. In nucleotides, the sequence is TGCAGTGCTAGAGCCACAGTAAAGCGTTACAATGAGCAGTTCTTC. The sequence is built from TRBV20-1 and TRBJ2-1; no D gene can be assigned with confidence. The trim is 1 base for V and 4 bases for J, with a gap of 14 bases between the germline ends. From a lookup of the germline V gene (reference sequence), CDR1 and CDR2 are DFQATT and SNEGSKA. The CDR3, from cysteine to phenylalanine, totals 15 residues. Solely the CDR3 DNA is kept, with 45 bases framed from the first base.